The 10 T cell receptor beta chains reported below all come from one sample, sequenced in a study of cytomegalovirus exposure and HLA in healthy donors. This PCR relied on a set of 60 Vbeta primers and 13 Jbeta primers. TCRdb's copy holds only in-frame clones and misses some; the assay was immunoSEQ multiplex PCR. The sample carries 180,000 or so clones, 60% to 85% recorded once. Input material: PBMCs. All receptors come from a male donor in good health and CMV-seronegative.

Worth noting for this clone: Other nucleotide sequences from this sample produce the same CDR3. V and J are TRBV27 and TRBJ2-3; TRBD2 is a possible D gene (5 bases). V lost 2 bases, J lost 3 bases, and 6 bases lay in between. This CDR3 region has 13 residues. Germline V gene sequence: CDR1 MNHEY, CDR2 SMNVEV (reference sequence). Here the CDR3 reads CASSLTGTDTQYF. Written as DNA, the CDR3 is TGTGCCAGCAGTTTAACGGGAACAGATACGCAGTATTTT.

V gene TRBV7-3 combines with J gene TRBJ1-6, with D possibly matching TRBD1 (6 bases). V was trimmed by 2 bases and J by 7 bases, leaving 9 bases between them. The CDR3 has 14 residues. Germline loops: CDR1 SGHTA, CDR2 FQGTGA. CDR3 amino acids: CASSLRTANSPLHF. Written as DNA, the CDR3 is TGTGCCAGCAGCTTACGGACAGCCAATTCACCCCTCCACTTT.

The V and J genes are TRBV6-5 and TRBJ1-2; TRBD1 is a possible D gene (6 bases). This CDR3 contains 15 residues. Germline V gene data show CDR1 as MNHEY and CDR2 as SVGAGI. Trimming cost V 6 bases and J 3 bases, with 17 bases left between them. CDR3 coding DNA: TGTGCCAGCAGCCCGGGGGGCGCCTGGGACTATGGCTACACCTTC. Translating it yields CASSPGGAWDYGYTF.

The V call is TRBV10-2, the J call TRBJ2-7; possibly TRBD2 for D (5 bases). Germline V lookup: CDR1 WSHSY, CDR2 SAAADI. This CDR3 region has 12 residues. V gave up 5 bases and J gave up 3 bases, with 8 bases separating them. CDR3 DNA: TGCGCCAGCAGTCCGGGGTTCTACGAGCAGTACTTC. Its protein product is CASSPGFYEQYF.

The chain links TRBV6-5 to TRBJ2-1; 7 bases line up with TRBD1. The CDR3 is 14 residues long. With V trimmed by 5 bases and J by 3 bases, 4 bases remained unmatched. From germline, CDR1 is MNHEY and CDR2 SVGAGI. The CDR3 DNA reads TGTGCCAGCAGTCTCGGACAGGTCTACAATGAGCAGTTCTTC. This translates into CASSLGQVYNEQFF.

The chain recombines TRBV6-6 with TRBJ2-2; 9 positions match TRBD1. Germline values: CDR1 MNHNY, CDR2 SVGAGI (reference sequence). This CDR3 has 16 residues. V lost 5 bases, J lost 4 bases, and 8 bases stayed unmatched. DNA of the CDR3: TGTGCCAGCAGTAGGTCGGGACAGGGTAGCACCGGGGAGCTGTTTTTT. Protein product: CASSRSGQGSTGELFF.

J is TRBJ1-6 and V is TRBV6-6, with D possibly being TRBD1 (6 bases). In germline, CDR1 is MNHNY, CDR2 SVGAGI (reference sequence). Trimming shortened V by 5 bases and J by 11 bases, and 16 bases separated the two germline ends. The CDR3 runs to 14 residues. The CDR3 sequence: CASSLQGNEAPLHF. The CDR3 nucleotides are TGTGCCAGCAGTCTACAGGGTAATGAGGCACCCCTCCACTTT.

This chain uses TRBV6-5 with TRBJ1-3; D unclear. Germline CDR1 and CDR2: MNHEY and SVGAGI. Trimming stripped 2 bases from V and 6 bases from J, with 2 bases between. The CDR3 has 11 amino acids. The CDR3, as DNA: TGTGCCAGCAGTTACCAAAACACCATATATTTT. Encoded protein: CASSYQNTIYF.

The CDR3 loop is CASSLGTGTYEQYF. The CDR3 DNA reads TGCGCCAGCAGCTTGGGGACAGGGACCTACGAGCAGTACTTC. The genes are TRBV5-1 and TRBJ2-7; TRBD1 matches at 8 bases. Germline assignment: CDR1 SGHRS and CDR2 YFSETQ. The CDR3 is 14 residues long. The V and J ends lost 0 bases and 2 bases, in that order; junction bases with no gene match: 1.

The chain links TRBV6-5 to TRBJ1-5; no clear D. Germline V gene sequence: CDR1 MNHEY, CDR2 SVGAGI. Trimming took off 2 bases at V and 4 bases at J, with 3 bases between the two ends. This CDR3 is 12 amino acids long. CDR3 sequence: CASSYRNQPQHF. The DNA for the CDR3 is TGTGCCAGCAGTTACCGGAATCAGCCCCAGCATTTT.